Each of the 24 T cell receptor beta chains below was sequenced from the same sample in a study of T cells in women clearing cervical HPV infection. Some clones are missing from TCRdb's copy, which holds only in-frame ones; the method was immunoSEQ multiplex PCR. The sample features about 24,000 clones, with approximately 5% in its top ten. Specimen: blood buffy coat. Every receptor here comes from a woman aged 18 to 75 with a cervical HPV16 infection that either progressed to CIN3+ or cleared (not recorded which).

As for this clone: The CDR3 extends 3 residues past the end of the read, so its final part is completed from the germline J gene. The V gene is TRBV19, the J gene TRBJ2-5; no definite D call. This CDR3 has 14 residues. CDR1 is LNHDA, CDR2 SQIVND, per germline (reference sequence). V lost 0 bases to trimming and J lost 3 bases, with 8 bases between them. The sequenced CDR3 bases are TGTGCCAGTAGTATAGATGGCACCGAAGAGACC. Amino acid sequence: CASSIDGTEET. The full CDR3 reads CASSIDGTEETQYF. Variable domain in full (rest from reference TRBV19 and TRBJ2-5): DGGITQSPKYLFRKEGQNVTLSCEQNLNHDAMYWYRQDPGQGLRLIYYSQIVNDFQKGDIAEGYSVSREKKESFPLTVTSAQKNPTAFYLCASSIDGTEETQYFGPGTRLLVL.

For this clone: The read halts 3 residues ahead of the CDR3 end, with the missing end drawn from the germline J gene. The chain combines TRBV5-6 with TRBJ2-1, with 7 bases that match TRBD2. The length of the CDR3 is 15 residues. CDR1 is SGHDT, CDR2 YYEEEE, per germline. V dropped 1 base and J dropped 5; count of bases not matched to a gene: 6. Incomplete CDR3 DNA: TGTGCCAGCAGCTTGTGGCCTAGCGGCGACAATGAG. Protein product: CASSLWPSGDNE. The entire CDR3 is CASSLWPSGDNEQFF.

CDR3 sequence: CASSLLAGGPTDTQYF. Partial CDR3 DNA: TGTGCCAGCAGCCTACTAGCGGGGGGGCCCACAGATACG. This chain links TRBV9 with TRBJ2-3; 13 bases fit TRBD2. The read ends 3 residues before the CDR3 terminus; that terminus is restored from the germline J gene. V lost 4 bases and J lost 2; bases outside the gene matches: 4. This CDR3 contains 16 residues. The V gene's germline CDR1 is SGDLS and CDR2 YYNGEE.

Judged by frequency, this clone is medium-sized (0.01 to 0.1%). The CDR3: CSAGQGKGNIQYF. CDR3 bases read: TGCAGCGCTGGACAGGGGAAGGGAAACATT. V is TRBV29-1 and J is TRBJ2-4, with TRBD1 identical over 9 bases. The read comes to an end 3 residues before the CDR3 does, leaving the germline J gene to fill in the end. Per the germline V gene, CDR1 is SQVTM and CDR2 is ANQGSEA. V lost 7 bases to trimming and J lost 6 bases; unmatched junction nucleotides: 7. The CDR3 covers 13 residues.

On this clone itself: The CDR3 end falls 3 residues outside the read, so it is completed with the germline J gene. The chain recombines TRBV29-1 with TRBJ1-2, with TRBD1 matching 7 bases. The trim removed 0 bases at V and 2 bases at J, leaving 15 bases unmatched. CDR3 length: 18 residues. CDR1 is SQVTM, CDR2 ANQGSEA, per germline. Incomplete CDR3 DNA: TGCAGCGTTGAAGATCAGGAGGACAGGCGCGTAGGGAACTATGGC. It encodes CSVEDQEDRRVGNYG. The entire CDR3 sequence reads CSVEDQEDRRVGNYGYTF.

For this clone: The CDR3 end is not reached by the read, which stops 3 residues before it; the germline J gene fills it in. This rearrangement joins TRBV20-1 to TRBJ2-5, with 7 bases lining up with TRBD2. With V trimmed by 0 bases and J by 5 bases, 12 bases remained unmatched. CDR3 length: 16 amino acids. The germline V gene encodes CDR1 DFQATT and CDR2 SNEGSKA (reference sequence). The CDR3 is CSARDPGRAAGETQYF. Incomplete CDR3 DNA: TGCAGTGCTAGAGACCCGGGGAGGGCGGCGGGGGAGACC.

Worth noting for this clone: The junction departs from germline at one end; a sequencing error may be responsible. The sample carries other DNA sequences with the same CDR3. CDR3 protein: CAWSPGGISGNTIYF. The covered CDR3 bases are TGTGCCTGGAGTCCAGGGGGCATCTCTGGAAACACA. The chain couples TRBV30 to TRBJ1-3, with 8 bases fitting TRBD1. The read halts 3 residues ahead of the CDR3 end, with the missing end drawn from the germline J gene. Per the germline V gene, CDR1 is GTSNPN and CDR2 is SVGIG (reference sequence). CDR3 length: 15 residues.

CDR3 in amino acids: CASSSSRGPLFF. Incomplete CDR3 DNA: TGTGCCAGCAGCTCTTCGAGGGGGCCG. The chain uses TRBV11-2 and TRBJ2-2, with 7 nucleotides matching TRBD1. Sequencing ends 3 residues short of the CDR3 end; the germline J gene provides the rest. The CDR3 covers 12 residues. Germline CDR1 SGHAT, CDR2 FQNNGV.

In the case of this clone: The CDR3 is cut off 3 residues early in the read; its end comes from the germline J gene. The chain recombines TRBV20-1 with TRBJ2-5, with 7 bases that match TRBD2. The CDR3 sequence is 15 residues long. Germline V lookup: CDR1 DFQATT, CDR2 SNEGSKA (reference sequence). The V gene end was trimmed by 5 bases and the J gene end by 0 bases; junction bases not matched to a gene: 9. The CDR3 protein is CSAGLDTYDQETQYF. The sequenced part of the CDR3 DNA is TGCAGTGCTGGACTAGACACCTACGACCAAGAGACC.

A note on this clone: The read falls 3 residues short of the CDR3 end, and the missing part is taken from the germline J gene. J is TRBJ2-7 and V is TRBV4-2; D is ambiguous. Trimming removed 3 bases from V and 2 bases from J, with 5 bases in between. The length of the CDR3 is 12 residues. Germline lookup yields CDR1 LGHNA and CDR2 YNFKEQ. CDR3 DNA (partial): TGTGCCAGCAGCCAGGGCCCCTACGAG. It yields the protein CASSQGPYE. The whole CDR3 region reads CASSQGPYEQYF.

Regarding this clone: The read falls 3 residues short of the CDR3 end, and the missing part is taken from the germline J gene. At the DNA level, this CDR3 is encoded by other sequences in the same sample as well. V usage is TRBV19 and J usage is TRBJ2-3; maybe TRBD1 (5 bases). In germline, CDR1 is LNHDA, CDR2 SQIVND (reference sequence). The CDR3 has 14 amino acids. The sequenced part of the CDR3 DNA is TGTGCCAGTAGTATACAGGGTGGCAATCAGCCG. Its translation is CASSIQGGNQP. The entire CDR3 is CASSIQGGNQPQYF. Using reference TRBV19 and TRBJ2-3 for the parts outside the CDR3, the full variable domain is DGGITQSPKYLFRKEGQNVTLSCEQNLNHDAMYWYRQDPGQGLRLIYYSQIVNDFQKGDIAEGYSVSREKKESFPLTVTSAQKNPTAFYLCASSIQGGNQPQYFGPGTRLTVL.

Note on this clone: The sequenced fragment ends 3 residues before the CDR3 boundary, so the rest is inferred from the germline J gene. The gene calls are TRBV4-2 and TRBJ2-3; the match to TRBD2 covers 7 bases. The CDR3 has 15 residues. Germline CDR1 is LGHNA and CDR2 is YNFKEQ. V shed 1 base, J shed 2 bases, and the junction held 3 bases outside the gene matches. The CDR3 region is CASSQGDYITDTQYF. CDR3 DNA (partial): TGTGCCAGCAGCCAAGGGGACTACATCACAGATACG.

To note about this clone: The read ends 3 residues shy of where the CDR3 ends; the end is completed using the germline J gene. The V gene is TRBV30, the J gene TRBJ2-7, with a possible D match to TRBD2 (6 bases). CDR1 is GTSNPN and CDR2 is SVGIG in the germline V gene (reference sequence). The CDR3 sequence is 15 residues long. Trimming cost V 0 bases and J 6 bases, with 18 bases left between them. CDR3 region: CAWSVGLGGASEQYF. The CDR3 DNA, read in part, is TGTGCCTGGAGTGTAGGGCTTGGCGGGGCATCCGAG.

In regard to this clone: Coverage ceases 3 residues before the CDR3 finishes, and the germline J gene fills in the end. The V and J genes are TRBV5-1 and TRBJ2-1, with 8 bases identical to TRBD2. CDR1 is SGHRS, CDR2 YFSETQ, per germline. The V gene end was trimmed by 0 bases and the J gene end by 7 bases; junction bases not matched to a gene: 3. This CDR3 has 14 residues. The CDR3 sequence is CASSLDGTRNEQFF. The sequenced part of the CDR3 DNA is TGCGCCAGCAGCTTGGACGGGACTAGGAATGAG. The entire variable domain, with the rest obtained from reference TRBV5-1 and TRBJ2-1, is as follows: KAGVTQTPRYLIKTRGQQVTLSCSPISGHRSVSWYQQTPGQGLQFLFEYFSETQRNKGNFPGRFSGRQFSNSRSEMNVSTLELGDSALYLCASSLDGTRNEQFFGPGTRLTVL.

On this clone itself: At one end, the junction sequence differs from germline, possibly due to a read error. The read comes to an end 3 residues before the CDR3 does, leaving the germline J gene to fill in the end. V usage is TRBV6-4 and J usage is TRBJ2-4, with 12 bases fitting TRBD1. The CDR3 has 17 amino acids. Germline values: CDR1 MRHNA, CDR2 SNTAGT. The CDR3 bases that were read are TGTGCCAGCAGAGACTCCGGGACAGGGGGCGGCACAAAGGGT. This codes for CASRDSGTGGGTKG. The full CDR3 sequence reads CASRDSGTGGGTKGQYF.

Worth noting for this clone: The read ends 3 residues shy of where the CDR3 ends; the end is completed using the germline J gene. This chain joins TRBV7-3 and TRBJ2-2; 7 bases are shared with TRBD2. Germline CDR1 is SGHTA and CDR2 is FQGTGA. J lost 6 bases, V lost 5 bases, and 6 bases had no gene match. The CDR3 runs 14 residues. CDR3 DNA (partial): TGTGCCAGCAGCCCGACTAGCTCGGCCGGGGAG. Protein product: CASSPTSSAGE. Given in full, the CDR3 is CASSPTSSAGELFF.

Note on this clone: The read terminates 3 residues before the CDR3 end, so the remaining end is supplied by the germline J gene. V gene TRBV13 combines with J gene TRBJ2-5; D gene unclear. V was pared by 2 bases and J by 5 bases, with 3 bases between. Per germline, CDR1 PRHDT and CDR2 FYEKMQ (reference sequence). The CDR3 is made up of 11 amino acids. The CDR3 here is CASSLRETQYF. CDR3 DNA, as far as it was read: TGTGCCAGCAGCTTACGGGAGACC.

For this clone: The read falls 3 residues short of the CDR3 end, and the missing part is taken from the germline J gene. V gene TRBV20-1 combines with J gene TRBJ1-5; 9 positions match TRBD1. The CDR3 totals 12 residues. V shed 6 bases and J 5 bases; nucleotides not matched to a gene: 2. Germline V gene lookup returns CDR1 DFQATT and CDR2 SNEGSKA (reference sequence). Partial CDR3 DNA: TGCAGTGCCGGGACAGGGCATCAGCCC. Protein sequence: CSAGTGHQP. The entire CDR3 sequence reads CSAGTGHQPQHF.

On this clone: The read gets to within 3 residues of the CDR3 end, and the germline J gene fills in the rest. The chain carries TRBV5-1 and TRBJ1-4, with D possibly matching TRBD1 (6 bases). V lost 4 bases to trimming and J lost 8 bases, with 24 bases between them. The germline gives CDR1 SGHRS, CDR2 YFSETQ. This CDR3 comprises 17 residues. CDR3 DNA (partial): TGCGCCAGCAGCCATTCCGGTGGTACAGGGCGTGTGGAAAAA. Its translation: CASSHSGGTGRVEK. From start to end, the CDR3 is CASSHSGGTGRVEKLFF.

As regards this clone: The CDR3 end falls 3 residues outside the read, so it is completed with the germline J gene. The chain couples TRBV11-2 to TRBJ2-3; D gene ambiguous. CDR3 length equals 13 residues. CDR1 SGHAT and CDR2 FQNNGV come from the germline V gene. Partial CDR3 DNA: TGTGCCAGCAGCTTAGGAGCGTCGGAGACG. Translated: CASSLGASET. The whole CDR3 is CASSLGASETQYF.

Comments on this clone: The CDR3 end falls 3 residues outside the read, so it is completed with the germline J gene. This chain links TRBV19 with TRBJ2-7; 7 positions agree with TRBD1. V lost 6 bases to trimming and J lost 0 bases; unmatched junction nucleotides: 2. Germline loops: CDR1 LNHDA, CDR2 SQIVND (reference sequence). The CDR3 covers 13 residues. The CDR3 loop is CASSRQGSYEQYF. Partial CDR3 DNA: TGTGCCAGTAGCAGACAGGGCTCCTACGAG. Supplemented by reference TRBV19 and TRBJ2-7, the full variable domain reads DGGITQSPKYLFRKEGQNVTLSCEQNLNHDAMYWYRQDPGQGLRLIYYSQIVNDFQKGDIAEGYSVSREKKESFPLTVTSAQKNPTAFYLCASSRQGSYEQYFGPGTRLTVT.

As to this clone: The read is 3 residues too short to cover the CDR3 end, so that end is filled in from the germline J gene. The genes are TRBV19 and TRBJ1-2; D not resolved. The V gene's germline CDR1 is LNHDA and CDR2 SQIVND (reference sequence). This CDR3 is 12 amino acids long. CDR3 amino acids: CASSATGYDYTF. The part of the CDR3 DNA that was read is TGTGCCAGTAGTGCGACGGGGTACGAC.

Remarks on this clone: Coverage ceases 3 residues before the CDR3 finishes, and the germline J gene fills in the end. The chain recombines TRBV2 with TRBJ1-2, with D perhaps matching TRBD1 (5 bases). CDR1 and CDR2 (germline): SNHLY, FYNNEI. CDR3 length equals 12 residues. CDR3 DNA, as far as it was read: TGTGCCGGGGCCGTCAGCCGAGAGACC. Its translation is CAGAVSRET. The entire CDR3 protein is CAGAVSRETYTF.

CDR3 in amino acids: CASRVAWFDAGSTDTQYF. The DNA read from the CDR3 is TGCGCCAGCAGGGTAGCCTGGTTTGATGCCGGGAGCACAGATACG. The V gene is TRBV4-1, the J gene TRBJ2-3; D is undetermined. From the germline J gene comes the end of the CDR3, since the read stops 3 residues before it. This CDR3 has 18 residues. Deletions cut 6 bases from V and 0 bases from J, with 22 bases between. Germline V gene sequence: CDR1 MGHRA, CDR2 YSYEKL.